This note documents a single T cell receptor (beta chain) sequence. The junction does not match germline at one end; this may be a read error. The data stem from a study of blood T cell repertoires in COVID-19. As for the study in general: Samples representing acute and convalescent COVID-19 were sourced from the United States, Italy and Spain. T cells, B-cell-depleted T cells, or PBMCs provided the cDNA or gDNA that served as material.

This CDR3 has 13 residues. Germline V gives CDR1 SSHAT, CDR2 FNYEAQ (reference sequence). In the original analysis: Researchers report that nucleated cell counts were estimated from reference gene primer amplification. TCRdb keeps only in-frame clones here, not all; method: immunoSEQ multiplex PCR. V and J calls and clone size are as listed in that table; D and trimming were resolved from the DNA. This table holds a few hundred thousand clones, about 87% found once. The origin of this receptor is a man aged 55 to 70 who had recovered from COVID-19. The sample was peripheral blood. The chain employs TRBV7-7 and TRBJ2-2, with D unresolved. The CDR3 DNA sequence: TGTGCTAGCAGCTTAGGGCCAACCGGGGAGCTGTTTTTT. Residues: CASSLGPTGELFF.